The rows below give T cell receptor beta chains drawn from one sample of a study of cytomegalovirus exposure and HLA in healthy donors. Measured with immunoSEQ multiplex PCR; TCRdb has only the in-frame clones, and not every one. The listing records over 40,000 clones. Sample: PBMCs. The receptor source for this set is a man younger than 45 in good health and CMV-seronegative. The CDR3 runs from the conserved cysteine through the conserved F or W. The D gene is left open where the match is weak.

CASSQDSGRNTGELFF,TGCGCCAGCAGCCAAGATTCAGGCAGAAACACCGGGGAGCTGTTTTTT,.,TRBJ2-2,TRBV4-1
CASSPHPGTGSSYEQYF,TGTGCCAGTAGTCCGCACCCCGGGACAGGGTCCTCCTACGAGCAGTACTTC,TRBD1,TRBJ2-7,TRBV19
CASSLSGTGVSNEQFF,TGCGCCAGCAGCCTGTCCGGGACAGGGGTTAGTAATGAGCAGTTCTTC,TRBD1,TRBJ2-1,TRBV4-3
CSATSGGSTEAFF,TGCAGCGCCACTTCCGGGGGAAGTACTGAAGCTTTCTTT,.,TRBJ1-1,TRBV29-1
CASSEWRGDTEAFF,TGTGCCAGCAGTGAATGGCGGGGGGACACTGAAGCTTTCTTT,.,TRBJ1-1,TRBV2
CASSRQPNSYNSPLHF,TGTGCCAGTAGTCGACAGCCTAACTCCTATAATTCACCCCTCCACTTT,.,TRBJ1-6,TRBV19
CASSHPGGTVTVWSYEQYF,TGCGCCAGCAGCCATCCTGGAGGAACAGTGACTGTGTGGTCCTACGAGCAGTACTTC,.,TRBJ2-7,TRBV4-1
CASSLSSSEETKYF,TGTGCCAGCAGCTTAAGTTCTAGTGAAGAGACCAAGTACTTC,.,TRBJ2-5,TRBV7-2
CASSPGTSGDTQYF,TGTGCCAGCAGCCCCGGGACTAGCGGTGATACGCAGTATTTT,TRBD2,TRBJ2-3,TRBV7-3
CASSLPSSGRAAGELFF,TGTGCCAGCAGCCTTCCTTCTAGCGGGAGGGCGGCCGGGGAGCTGTTTTTT,TRBD2,TRBJ2-2,TRBV11-2
CASSLRSLDRATDTQYF,TGCGCCAGCAGCTTGCGTAGCTTGGACAGGGCCACAGATACGCAGTATTTT,TRBD1,TRBJ2-3,TRBV5-1
CASSTRGVDGSIWEKLFF,TGTGCCAGTAGTACTAGAGGTGTCGACGGTTCGATATGGGAAAAACTGTTTTTT,.,TRBJ1-4,TRBV19
CASSQDTRNYGYTF,TGCGCCAGCAGCCAAGATACCAGAAACTATGGCTACACCTTC,.,TRBJ1-2,TRBV4-1
CSALEGAYNEQFF,TGCAGCGCCTTGGAGGGAGCCTACAATGAGCAGTTCTTC,.,TRBJ2-1,TRBV29-1
CSVGTEGTEAFF,TGCAGCGTTGGGACAGAGGGCACTGAAGCTTTCTTT,.,TRBJ1-1,TRBV29-1
CASSLGRGKGTGELFF,TGCGCCAGCAGCTTGGGGAGGGGCAAGGGCACCGGGGAGCTGTTTTTT,.,TRBJ2-2,TRBV5-1